These 28 T cell receptor beta chains were sequenced from one sample in a study of read filtering for tumor transcriptome and immune sequencing. The library was built from about 400 ng RNA with molecular barcoded adaptors for alpha/delta and beta/gamma chains. MiXCR, run by TCRdb on the reads, gives a single entry per CDR3 protein. The profile shows about 58,000 distinct CDR3 sequences, over 9% of them singletons. Sequencing input: a population of CD138-negative cells sorted from bone marrow. The receptors stem from a donor aged 40 or over with multiple myeloma.

This clonotype came up many times. The genes are TRBV5-1 and TRBJ2-3, with D possibly being TRBD1 (5 bases). Germline-derived CDR1 and CDR2 are SGHRS and YFSETQ. The V and J ends lost 5 bases and 2 bases respectively, with 15 bases between them. CDR3 length equals 15 residues. CDR3 bases: TGCGCCAGCAGGGAACTCCAAGGGGACACAGATACGCAGTATTTT. Translated, it gives CASRELQGDTDTQYF.

This chain uses TRBV7-9 with TRBJ2-7; 7 positions agree with TRBD1. V lost 7 bases and J lost 3; bases outside the gene matches: 12. The CDR3 is 15 amino acids. Germline V gene data show CDR1 as SEHNR and CDR2 as FQNEAQ (reference sequence). The CDR3 spells CASNQKGRGIYEQYF. The CDR3 coding sequence is TGTGCCAGCAACCAAAAGGGCAGGGGGATCTACGAGCAGTACTTC. Supplemented by reference TRBV7-9 and TRBJ2-7, the full variable domain reads DTGVSQNPRHKITKRGQNVTFRCDPISEHNRLYWYRQTLGQGPEFLTYFQNEAQLEKSRLLSDRFSAERPKGSFSTLEIQRTEQGDSAMYLCASNQKGRGIYEQYFGPGTRLTVT.

Details on this clonotype: Possible read error: a much larger clone is one base away. The chain employs TRBV7-6 and TRBJ2-7; TRBD1 aligns across 8 bases. Germline values: CDR1 SGHVS, CDR2 FNYEAQ. With 5 bases clipped from V and 6 bases from J, the junction kept 6 bases outside the gene matches. The CDR3 is 13 residues long. CDR3 protein: CASSPRTGLEQYF. In DNA form, the CDR3 reads TGTGCCAGCAGCCCCCGGACAGGGCTCGAGCAGTACTTC.

The genes are TRBV5-1 and TRBJ2-2; TRBD1 agrees at 9 bases. Germline V gene sequence: CDR1 SGHRS, CDR2 YFSETQ. The V segment lost 2 bases and the J segment 1 base; nucleotides outside the gene matches: 3. The CDR3 sequence is 16 residues long. CDR3 nucleotides: TGCGCCAGCAGCTTTGCGGGACAGGGGAACACCGGGGAGCTGTTTTTT. This sequence encodes CASSFAGQGNTGELFF. The full variable domain, completed using reference TRBV5-1 and TRBJ2-2, is KAGVTQTPRYLIKTRGQQVTLSCSPISGHRSVSWYQQTPGQGLQFLFEYFSETQRNKGNFPGRFSGRQFSNSRSEMNVSTLELGDSALYLCASSFAGQGNTGELFFGEGSRLTVL.

This clonotype was recorded a few times. The V gene is TRBV7-3, the J gene TRBJ2-5; 16 bases fit TRBD2. This CDR3 comprises 17 residues. The V gene end was trimmed by 5 bases and the J gene end by 5 bases; junction bases not matched to a gene: 8. Germline V gives CDR1 SGHTA, CDR2 FQGTGA. In DNA form, the CDR3 reads TGTGCCAGCAGCCCAGGGACTAGCGGGGGGGCCACTGAGACCCAGTACTTC. As protein: CASSPGTSGGATETQYF.

The sample holds many counts of this clonotype. One end of the junction does not line up with germline, which may come from a read error. This chain uses TRBV5-6 with TRBJ2-7; D may be TRBD1 (6 bases). The CDR3 runs 11 residues. Germline assignment: CDR1 SGHDT and CDR2 YYEEEE. CDR3 region: CASSIRQATDF. The CDR3, as DNA: TGTGCCAGCAGCATACGACAGGCTACAGACTTC.

This clonotype was detected many times. V gene TRBV27 combines with J gene TRBJ1-5, with 9 bases matching TRBD1. The length of the CDR3 is 14 residues. J gave up 4 bases and V 3 bases, and 1 base lay outside the gene matches. Germline V gives CDR1 MNHEY, CDR2 SMNVEV (reference sequence). CDR3 nucleotide sequence: TGTGCCAGCAGTTTTGGGACAGGGAATCAGCCCCAGCATTTT. Its translation is CASSFGTGNQPQHF.

This clonotype was counted many times. This chain joins TRBV18 and TRBJ1-4; no clear D. CDR3 size: 17 residues. CDR1 and CDR2 from the germline V gene are KGHSH and LQKENI. V was clipped by 0 bases and J by 7 bases, with 18 bases between them. CDR3 DNA sequence: TGTGCCAGCTCACCACCCGGCCGGACGGGCCCAAGTGAAAAACTGTTTTTT. This sequence encodes CASSPPGRTGPSEKLFF.

This clonotype was found many times. This may stem from a read error, because a much larger clone lies one nucleotide away. The chain is built from TRBV5-1 and TRBJ2-1; D unclear. This CDR3 contains 15 residues. In germline, CDR1 is SGHRS, CDR2 YFSETQ. CDR3 region: CASSPYYLSTNGQFF. The CDR3 coding sequence is TGCGCCAGCAGCCCCTACTACCTTTCCACTAATGGGCAGTTCTTC.

Concerning this clonotype: Because the CDR3 is missing its conserved closing phenylalanine or tryptophan, this is likely a read error. The CDR3 region has the DNA TGTGCCAGCGCGGCGCGTTCTGGAAACACCATATATTCT. Translated: CASAARSGNTIYS. The chain is built from TRBV12-3 or TRBV12-4 and TRBJ1-3; D not certain. V dropped 8 bases and J dropped 1 base, with 9 bases sitting between them. There are 13 residues in the CDR3.

This clonotype was picked up many times. The CDR3 DNA follows: TGTGCCAGCAGCCAAGATAACCCATCACTAGCGGGGGGTTACAATGAGCAGTTCTTC. This sequence encodes CASSQDNPSLAGGYNEQFF. The chain uses TRBV3-1 and TRBJ2-1; the match to TRBD2 covers 12 bases. The V gene end was trimmed by 0 bases and the J gene end by 4 bases; junction bases not matched to a gene: 10. The CDR3 is 19 residues long. Germline V gene lookup returns CDR1 LGHDT and CDR2 YNNKEL (reference sequence).

This clonotype was detected ten times or more. The chain couples TRBV3-1 to TRBJ1-2; TRBD1 agrees at 10 bases. The V gene end was trimmed by 4 bases and the J gene end by 6 bases; junction bases not matched to a gene: 14. The CDR3 consists of 17 residues. Germline CDR1 and CDR2: LGHDT and YNNKEL (reference sequence). CDR3 DNA sequence: TGTGCCAGCAGCCCACCACCTGGGACAGGGGAGATGGATGGCTACACCTTC. This codes for CASSPPPGTGEMDGYTF.

This clonotype was picked up many times. The chain links TRBV23-1 to TRBJ2-2; D gene ambiguous. TRBV23-1 has ORF status, its function being uncertain. The CDR3 is 13 residues long. The V and J ends lost 8 bases and 1 base respectively, with 8 bases between them. CDR3 bases: TGCGCCAGCGGGCTGAAGAACACCGGGGAGCTGTTTTTT. Translated: CASGLKNTGELFF.

There are many counts of this clonotype. The chain couples TRBV12-3 or TRBV12-4 to TRBJ2-2, with no clear D. This CDR3 spans 11 amino acids. V lost 11 bases, J lost 7 bases, and 11 bases lay in between. CDR3 in DNA: TGTGCCGGTCTATATGGCGGGGAGCTGTTTTTT. Translating it yields CAGLYGGELFF.

This clonotype was recorded a few times. V is TRBV30 and J is TRBJ1-5; possibly TRBD1 for D (5 bases). The length of the CDR3 is 17 residues. Trimming removed 4 bases from V and 6 bases from J, with 25 bases in between. Germline loops: CDR1 GTSNPN, CDR2 SVGIG (reference sequence). As DNA, the CDR3 is TGTGCCTGGACTCCCCCGGACTGGGGGGGATCAGGTCAGCCCCAGCATTTT. It encodes CAWTPPDWGGSGQPQHF.

In this sample, this clonotype turned up a few times. This may come from a read error, since a much larger clone is one base off. The chain has TRBV7-9 and TRBJ1-1; D is undetermined. This CDR3 has 14 residues. V lost 5 bases and J 11 bases, leaving 21 bases between the germline ends. Germline CDR1 reads SEHNR; CDR2 reads FQNEAQ (reference sequence). The CDR3 DNA sequence: TGTGCCAGCAGCCCCCCGACGGTATGGTATGATGCTTTCTTT. It codes for CASSPPTVWYDAFF.

At least ten counts were recorded for this clonotype. J is TRBJ2-5 and V is TRBV15, with D perhaps being TRBD1 or TRBD2 (6 bases each). This CDR3 has 15 residues. Germline V CDR1 and CDR2: LNHNV, YYDKDF (reference sequence). V dropped 0 bases and J dropped 5 bases, with 13 bases sitting between them. CDR3 sequence (DNA): TGTGCCACCAGCAGAGATTGGATAGGGGGGGAGACCCAGTACTTC. Residues: CATSRDWIGGETQYF. The complete variable domain, with remaining parts taken from reference TRBV15 and TRBJ2-5, reads DAMVIQNPRYQVTQFGKPVTLSCSQTLNHNVMYWYQQKSSQAPKLLFHYYDKDFNNEADTPDNFQSRRPNTSFCFLDIRSPGLGDTAMYLCATSRDWIGGETQYFGPGTRLLVL.

This clonotype was counted ten times or more. V usage is TRBV30 and J usage is TRBJ2-4, with 12 positions matching TRBD1. After removal of 5 bases from V and 6 bases from J, the junction contained 2 bases not matched to a gene. The V gene's germline CDR1 is GTSNPN and CDR2 SVGIG (reference sequence). This CDR3 is built from 13 residues. This chain's CDR3 is CAWGTGGGNIQYF. Written as DNA, the CDR3 is TGTGCCTGGGGGACAGGGGGCGGAAACATTCAGTACTTC.

This clonotype has at least ten counts. The J gene is TRBJ2-7, the V gene TRBV6-5, with D uncertain. Germline-derived CDR1 and CDR2 are MNHEY and SVGAGI. This CDR3 region has 18 residues. V lost 5 bases to trimming and J lost 0 bases, with 23 bases between them. In DNA, the CDR3 is TGTGCCAGCAGTGAAGCCCACCGCCCCCACAGCAGCTCCTACGAGCAGTACTTC. It codes for CASSEAHRPHSSSYEQYF.

This clonotype was picked up many times. The rearrangement links TRBV7-8 to TRBJ2-5; 8 bases align to TRBD1. V shed 1 base and J 5 bases; nucleotides not matched to a gene: 6. CDR1 is SGHVS and CDR2 is FQNEAQ in the germline V gene. The length of the CDR3 is 15 residues. CDR3 protein: CASSLVGQGRETQYF. The CDR3 DNA follows: TGTGCCAGCAGCTTAGTCGGACAGGGAAGGGAGACCCAGTACTTC.

There are many counts of this clonotype. The V and J genes are TRBV5-5 and TRBJ2-1; 9 nucleotides match TRBD1. J lost 7 bases, V lost 0 bases, and 8 bases had no gene match. Per the germline V gene, CDR1 is SGHKS and CDR2 is YYEKEE (reference sequence). The CDR3 is made up of 16 amino acids. The CDR3 coding sequence is TGTGCCAGCAGCTTGGTGGGACAGGGATTGGGAAATGAGCAGTTCTTC. As protein: CASSLVGQGLGNEQFF.

This clonotype was found many times. This rearrangement joins TRBV6-1 to TRBJ1-5; possible D gene TRBD1, 6 bases. V lost 6 bases, J lost 0 bases, and 9 bases lay in between. Germline CDR1 reads MNHNS; CDR2 reads SASEGT. CDR3 length: 14 amino acids. CDR3 DNA sequence: TGTGCCAGCAGCGGACAGTATAGCAATCAGCCCCAGCATTTT. Translation: CASSGQYSNQPQHF.

V and J are TRBV10-3 and TRBJ2-1; D is unclear. Germline V gives CDR1 ENHRY, CDR2 SYGVKD. This CDR3 spans 15 amino acids. Trimming shortened V by 7 bases and J by 4 bases, and 17 bases separated the two germline ends. The CDR3 DNA follows: TGTGCCATCACCCCAGGCCCACTAACTTACAATGAGCAGTTCTTC. Protein: CAITPGPLTYNEQFF.

This clonotype was counted ten times or more. The DNA of the CDR3 is TGTGCCAGCGCTGATTTAATCTATGGCTACACCTTC. Translated: CASADLIYGYTF. The chain links TRBV6-2 or TRBV6-3 to TRBJ1-2; no reliable D call. Trimming removed 8 bases from V and 4 bases from J, with 11 bases in between. The CDR3 covers 12 residues. CDR1 is MNHEY and CDR2 is SVGEGT in the germline V gene.

This clonotype was counted many times. The rearrangement joins TRBV7-9 to TRBJ2-3; 10 nucleotides match TRBD2. The CDR3 has 16 amino acids. Germline CDR1 SEHNR, CDR2 FQNEAQ (reference sequence). Trimming removed 5 bases from V and 1 base from J; junction bases left unmatched: 6. The CDR3 DNA reads as TGTGCCAGCAGCCCTATTCTAGCGGGGGGCACAGATACGCAGTATTTT. It is translated as CASSPILAGGTDTQYF.

This clonotype was detected only a few times. CDR3 in DNA: TGTGCCAGCAGTTTGAGTAGCGGGGATTCCTACGAGCAGTACTTC. Amino acids: CASSLSSGDSYEQYF. This chain links TRBV27 with TRBJ2-7; 8 nucleotides agree with TRBD2. The ends lost 3 bases at V and 1 base at J; junction bases unmatched: 5. CDR3 size: 15 residues. Per germline, CDR1 MNHEY and CDR2 SMNVEV (reference sequence).

This clonotype was picked up many times. DNA of the CDR3: TGTGCCAGCAGCTTATATCTCGGAGAGACCCAGTACTTC. It translates to CASSLYLGETQYF. The V call is TRBV7-3, the J call TRBJ2-5; D remains ambiguous. Trimming stripped 2 bases from V and 4 bases from J, with 8 bases between. Germline loops: CDR1 SGHTA, CDR2 FQGTGA. This CDR3 region has 13 residues. The variable domain in full, completed from reference TRBV7-3 and TRBJ2-5, reads GAGVSQTPSNKVTEKGKYVELRCDPISGHTALYWYRQSLGQGPEFLIYFQGTGAADDSGLPNDRFFAVRPEGSVSTLKIQRTERGDSAVYLCASSLYLGETQYFGPGTRLLVL.

A note on this clonotype: It is likely a read error, because the conserved phenylalanine at the end of the CDR3 is missing. The gene calls are TRBV29-1 and TRBJ2-3; 9 bases fit TRBD1. This CDR3 is built from 15 residues. After removal of 6 bases from V and 4 bases from J, the junction contained 11 bases not matched to a gene. Germline V gene data show CDR1 as SQVTM and CDR2 as ANQGSEA. As DNA, the CDR3 is TGCAGCGTCATGACGACAGGGGGTCTGGCAGATACGCAGTATGTT. Its translation: CSVMTTGGLADTQYV.